This passage covers 24 T cell receptor beta chains from one sample sequenced in a study of a mutant IDH1 vaccine in newly diagnosed glioma. Here immunoSEQ multiplex PCR was the method, and the copy in TCRdb shows in-frame clones only, minus some. This sample has approximately 16,000 clones, with about 95% found just once. Regarding time point: baseline, week 1 (first vaccination visit). Treatment described: pre-vaccination baseline after standard-of-care therapy. The specimen comprised peripheral blood mononuclear cells (PBMCs), sampled from a glioma patient treated with radiotherapy, temozolomide or both. These TCRs come from a woman between 18 and 29 years old with glioma. Some clones in this sample may be carry-over from other donors' samples.

The chain joins TRBV11-3 to TRBJ2-1; D is possibly TRBD2 (6 bases). The germline CDR1 and CDR2 sequences are SGHNT and YENEEA. This CDR3 region has 13 residues. V was trimmed by 0 bases and J by 8 bases, leaving 8 bases between them. CDR3 bases: TGTGCCAGCAGCTTAGACGGGAGTGATGAGCAGTTCTTC. Its translation is CASSLDGSDEQFF. Using reference TRBV11-3 and TRBJ2-1 for the parts outside the CDR3, the full variable domain is EAGVVQSPRYKIIEKKQPVAFWCNPISGHNTLYWYLQNLGQGPELLIRYENEEAVDDSQLPKDRFSAERLKGVDSTLKIQPAELGDSAVYLCASSLDGSDEQFFGPGTRLTVL.

V is TRBV10-3 and J is TRBJ2-1; 8 bases line up with TRBD2. With V trimmed by 6 bases and J by 5 bases, 9 bases remained unmatched. Germline V gene sequence: CDR1 ENHRY, CDR2 SYGVKD. This CDR3 has 15 amino acids. The CDR3 is CAISPAGGINNEQFF. In DNA, the CDR3 is TGTGCCATCAGCCCGGCGGGGGGTATAAACAATGAGCAGTTCTTC.

The V call is TRBV2, the J call TRBJ2-7; D call uncertain. Trimming cost V 6 bases and J 3 bases, with 6 bases left between them. The germline CDR1 and CDR2 sequences are SNHLY and FYNNEI. This CDR3 contains 11 residues. The CDR3 sequence: CASRIDYEQYF. In DNA form, the CDR3 reads TGTGCCAGCAGGATAGACTACGAGCAGTACTTC. Variable domain in full (rest from reference TRBV2 and TRBJ2-7): EPEVTQTPSHQVTQMGQEVILRCVPISNHLYFYWYRQILGQKVEFLVSFYNNEISEKSEIFDDQFSVERPDGSNFTLKIRSTKLEDSAMYFCASRIDYEQYFGPGTRLTVT.

V gene TRBV19 combines with J gene TRBJ2-2, with TRBD2 matching 13 bases. Germline V gene sequence: CDR1 LNHDA, CDR2 SQIVND (reference sequence). The CDR3 consists of 16 residues. Trimming cost V 6 bases and J 1 base; bases outside gene matches: 2. Here the CDR3 DNA reads TGTGCCAGTAGACTAGCGGGGGGGCTGAACACCGGGGAGCTGTTTTTT. As protein: CASRLAGGLNTGELFF.

The gene calls are TRBV19 and TRBJ2-5; D is unresolved. V was cut by 6 bases and J by 1 base, with 9 bases left in between. This CDR3 has 13 amino acids. Germline CDR1 LNHDA, CDR2 SQIVND (reference sequence). As DNA, the CDR3 is TGTGCCAGTAGGAACAAGGGCCAAGAGACCCAGTACTTC. Translating it yields CASRNKGQETQYF. Supplemented by reference TRBV19 and TRBJ2-5, the full variable domain reads DGGITQSPKYLFRKEGQNVTLSCEQNLNHDAMYWYRQDPGQGLRLIYYSQIVNDFQKGDIAEGYSVSREKKESFPLTVTSAQKNPTAFYLCASRNKGQETQYFGPGTRLLVL.

This clone has just one count. The rearrangement joins TRBV7-6 to TRBJ2-3, with TRBD2 matching over 12 bases. The CDR3 runs 18 residues. J gave up 4 bases and V 5 bases, and 13 bases lay outside the gene matches. Germline values: CDR1 SGHVS, CDR2 FNYEAQ. The CDR3 DNA reads as TGTGCCAGCAGCCCTGTTGGGGGGGCTAGCGGGGGGGCAGATACGCAGTATTTT. Its protein product is CASSPVGGASGGADTQYF.

V and J are TRBV19 and TRBJ2-7; 7 bases agree with TRBD2. V was clipped by 6 bases and J by 1 base; unmatched bases: 6. The length of the CDR3 is 14 residues. Germline CDR1 LNHDA, CDR2 SQIVND (reference sequence). CDR3 nucleotide sequence: TGTGCCAGTAGCCCCGGGGGGACTTCCTACGAGCAGTACTTC. Translation: CASSPGGTSYEQYF.

The chain is built from TRBV6-1 and TRBJ2-5; D is undetermined. Germline CDR1 reads MNHNS; CDR2 reads SASEGT. The ends were cut back, 0 bases at V and 4 bases at J, with 9 bases in the middle. The CDR3 runs to 14 residues. The CDR3 here is CASSEASTVETQYF. Here the CDR3 DNA reads TGTGCCAGCAGTGAAGCGAGCACGGTAGAGACCCAGTACTTC.

V and J are TRBV19 and TRBJ1-3; D ambiguous. The CDR3 contains 14 residues. Deletions cut 7 bases from V and 0 bases from J, with 10 bases between. From germline, CDR1 is LNHDA and CDR2 SQIVND (reference sequence). The CDR3, as DNA: TGTGCCAGTATCTCGGGCAGCTCTGGAAACACCATATATTTT. Its translation is CASISGSSGNTIYF.

This clone was counted between two and nine times. The rearrangement links TRBV5-5 to TRBJ2-1; unclear D gene. V lost 3 bases and J 4 bases, leaving 14 bases between the germline ends. This CDR3 is built from 15 residues. Germline V gene data show CDR1 as SGHKS and CDR2 as YYEKEE (reference sequence). CDR3 nucleotides: TGTGCCAGCAGCTCTTTACTCCGGGTTTACAATGAGCAGTTCTTC. Its protein is CASSSLLRVYNEQFF.

The gene calls are TRBV19 and TRBJ2-5, with 7 bases aligning to TRBD2. This CDR3 has 14 amino acids. V lost 3 bases and J lost 4; bases outside the gene matches: 5. The germline V gene encodes CDR1 LNHDA and CDR2 SQIVND (reference sequence). This chain's CDR3 is CASSIIPGGETQYF. CDR3 nucleotides: TGTGCCAGTAGTATCATACCGGGAGGAGAGACCCAGTACTTC.

The V call is TRBV5-1, the J call TRBJ2-7, with TRBD1 as a possible D gene (7 bases). The germline V gene has CDR1 SGHRS and CDR2 YFSETQ. V lost 3 bases and J 1 base, leaving 11 bases between the germline ends. The CDR3 length is 14 residues. This CDR3 reads CASSWGDSSYEQYF. CDR3 in DNA: TGCGCCAGCAGCTGGGGGGACAGTTCCTACGAGCAGTACTTC.

The chain joins TRBV7-6 to TRBJ2-5, with D possibly TRBD1 on 6 matching bases. CDR1 SGHVS and CDR2 FNYEAQ come from the germline V gene. This CDR3 is built from 14 residues. The V end lost 4 bases, the J end lost 4 bases, and 13 bases lay between the germline ends. DNA for the CDR3: TGTGCCAGCAGCTCCCAGGGGCAAGGAGAGACCCAGTACTTC. Encoded protein: CASSSQGQGETQYF. The full variable domain, its missing parts supplied by reference TRBV7-6 and TRBJ2-5, is GAGVSQSPRYKVTKRGQDVALRCDPISGHVSLYWYRQALGQGPEFLTYFNYEAQQDKSGLPNDRFSAERPEGSISTLTIQRTEQRDSAMYRCASSSQGQGETQYFGPGTRLLVL.

V is TRBV4-2 and J is TRBJ2-1; 7 nucleotides line up with TRBD2. V shed 4 bases, J shed 8 bases, and the junction held 11 bases outside the gene matches. Germline CDR1 and CDR2: LGHNA and YNFKEQ. The CDR3 runs to 15 residues. The CDR3 DNA follows: TGTGCCAGCAGCCTTCAGTGGGAGGGAGGGGATGAGCAGTTCTTC. Its translation: CASSLQWEGGDEQFF.

The chain recombines TRBV29-1 with TRBJ2-5; possible D gene TRBD2, 5 bases. CDR1 and CDR2 (germline): SQVTM, ANQGSEA. The V end was cut by 5 bases, the J end by 5 bases, with 12 bases between. There are 12 residues in the CDR3. CDR3 residues: CSVIEGTETQYF. The DNA of the CDR3 is TGCAGCGTTATAGAGGGTACGGAGACCCAGTACTTC.

The chain carries TRBV2 and TRBJ2-7; D is undetermined. V was cut by 2 bases and J by 6 bases, with 14 bases left in between. The germline V gene encodes CDR1 SNHLY and CDR2 FYNNEI. The CDR3 runs 14 residues. Here the CDR3 reads CASSEMSTVGEQYF. The CDR3 DNA is TGTGCCAGCAGTGAAATGAGCACAGTCGGCGAGCAGTACTTC.

The chain employs TRBV28 and TRBJ2-3; either TRBD1 or TRBD2 may fit D (5 bases each). V was clipped by 4 bases and J by 4 bases, with 12 bases between them. The CDR3 covers 14 residues. Germline V CDR1 and CDR2: MDHEN, SYDVKM. CDR3 bases: TGTGCCAGCAGTTCCCTTGGGGGAGCAGATACGCAGTATTTT. Translated: CASSSLGGADTQYF.

The chain recombines TRBV10-3 with TRBJ1-6; TRBD1 aligns across 9 bases. V trimming: 6 bases; J trimming: 8 bases; junction bases outside the gene matches: 2. The CDR3 is 13 residues long. Germline CDR1 is ENHRY and CDR2 is SYGVKD. The CDR3 DNA reads as TGTGCCATCAGCGGGGACAGGGATTCACCCCTCCACTTT. Translated, it gives CAISGDRDSPLHF.

Only one count was recorded for this clone. The chain recombines TRBV27 with TRBJ2-5; weak D call: TRBD2 (5 bases). CDR3 length equals 16 residues. Trimming cost V 4 bases and J 5 bases, with 20 bases left between them. CDR1 is MNHEY, CDR2 SMNVEV, per germline (reference sequence). This CDR3 is CASSWGRRGVGETQYF. The CDR3 region has the DNA TGTGCCAGCAGTTGGGGTAGACGGGGTGTCGGGGAGACCCAGTACTTC.

Regarding this clone: This sample also contains other DNA sequences that code for the same CDR3. The V and J genes are TRBV14 and TRBJ1-4; D is ambiguous. Germline V lookup: CDR1 SGHDN, CDR2 FVKESK. The V end lost 1 base, the J end lost 0 bases, and 6 bases lay between the germline ends. The CDR3 totals 15 residues. CDR3 loop: CASSQVRATNEKLFF. Here the CDR3 DNA reads TGTGCCAGCAGCCAAGTGAGAGCAACTAATGAAAAACTGTTTTTT.

The chain uses TRBV4-3 and TRBJ2-2; perhaps TRBD2 as D (6 bases). Germline V gene lookup returns CDR1 LGHNA and CDR2 YSLEER. V shed 0 bases and J shed 4 bases, with 18 bases lying between them. The CDR3 extends over 18 amino acids. CDR3 DNA sequence: TGCGCCAGCAGCCAAGAGTTCCCCCCAGGGACTGGCACCGGGGAGCTGTTTTTT. It is translated as CASSQEFPPGTGTGELFF.

This clone was observed a single time. Here the CDR3 reads CASSELTAGELFF. The CDR3 DNA is TGTGCCAGCAGTGAACTGACCGCCGGGGAGCTGTTTTTT. V usage is TRBV25-1 and J usage is TRBJ2-2; D unclear. Deletions cut 2 bases from V and 6 bases from J, with 7 bases between. The CDR3 length is 13 residues. Per germline, CDR1 MGHDK and CDR2 SYGVNS.

V usage is TRBV7-9 and J usage is TRBJ2-5, with TRBD2 matching 14 bases. The J segment lost 5 bases and the V segment lost 5 bases, leaving 7 bases of the junction unmatched. Germline loops: CDR1 SEHNR, CDR2 FQNEAQ (reference sequence). This CDR3 spans 16 amino acids. The CDR3 reads CASSRPTSGGAETQYF. The CDR3 bases are TGTGCCAGCAGCCGCCCGACTAGCGGGGGGGCTGAGACCCAGTACTTC.

The rearrangement uses TRBV4-1 and TRBJ1-4; D unclear. Germline lookup yields CDR1 MGHRA and CDR2 YSYEKL. The CDR3 contains 12 residues. Trimming stripped 3 bases from V and 5 bases from J, with 4 bases between. CDR3 in DNA: TGCGCCAGCAGCCAGAGAAATGAAAAACTGTTTTTT. Amino acids: CASSQRNEKLFF.